This entry features one TCR beta chain sequence. The antigen is unknown. The sample is drawn from a study of cytomegalovirus exposure and HLA in healthy donors. Points from the study as a whole: Upon later analysis, TCR association rates were observed to vary by HLA locus, being highest for DRB1 and lowest for HLA-C.

13 Jbeta primers and 60 Vbeta primers were used for the PCR. As processed by the authors: Roughly 11 million of the 80 million or so unique TCR beta chains counted in a later analysis were shared. Libraries were prepared by immunoSEQ multiplex PCR; TCRdb keeps only in-frame clonotypes and omits some of them. V, J and clone size are taken as reported in that table, and D and trimming were inferred from the DNA itself. The sample has about 42,000 clones; the top ten hold roughly 1.4%. At sampling all donors were nominally healthy, likely with unrecorded immune exposures. Trimming cost V 2 bases and J 7 bases, with 14 bases left between them. The germline CDR1 and CDR2 sequences are LGHNA and YSLEER. The length of the CDR3 is 15 residues.

The chain links TRBV4-3 to TRBJ2-2; D remains ambiguous. The sequenced sample consisted of PBMCs. This sequence originates from a man aged 25-40 years in good health and CMV-seronegative. The CDR3 is CASSQWNSVNGELFF. CDR3 nucleotides: TGCGCCAGCAGCCAATGGAACAGTGTTAACGGGGAGCTGTTTTTT.